This TCR beta chain was sequenced during a study of beta chain features in type 1 diabetes. Study summary: Patient and healthy donor groups were alike in age, gender and cell yields. Study results and limitations: Type 1 diabetes patients showed fewer insertions and more deletions at VDJ junctions. Researchers cautioned that cDNA sequencing could over-represent cells with high TCR expression.

The isolated RNA, all of it, was reverse transcribed, so expressed TCRB transcripts were what got sequenced. The assay was immunoSEQ multiplex PCR, and TCRdb's table has in-frame clones only and misses some. Of hundreds of thousands of clones detected, about 14% appear once; the ten largest clones hold around 0.1%. With respect to this clone: What it binds is not known.

Sequenced: naive CD4+ T cells from blood. This TCR came from a man aged 18-30 years in good health.

The CDR3 loop reads CASSLGAGTHEQYF. The DNA for the CDR3 is TGCGCCAGCAGCTTGGGGGCAGGGACACACGAGCAGTACTTC. The chain carries TRBV5-1 and TRBJ2-7; D might be TRBD1 (6 bases). This CDR3 contains 14 residues. Germline CDR1 reads SGHRS; CDR2 reads YFSETQ. Trimming removed 0 bases at V and 5 bases at J, with 12 bases between.